This T cell receptor beta chain was documented in a study of blood T cell repertoires in COVID-19. Study in general: COVID-19 samples collected from the United States, Italy and Spain covered acute and convalescent phases.

Per germline, CDR1 LNHNV and CDR2 YYDKDF (reference sequence). V was trimmed by 5 bases and J by 3 bases, leaving 20 bases between them. The CDR3 is 16 residues long. Here immunoSEQ multiplex PCR was the method, and the copy in TCRdb shows in-frame clones only, minus some. The sample shows around 160,000 clones, around four fifths of them seen only once. Sequencing was done on a sample of peripheral blood. The receptor was derived from a human donor in a cohort sampled during active COVID-19. The chain uses TRBV15 and TRBJ2-7; a weak D match, TRBD2 (5 bases). This CDR3 is CATSGHGGASVYEQYF. The CDR3, as DNA: TGTGCCACCAGCGGGCATGGAGGTGCGAGCGTCTACGAGCAGTACTTC.